Below are 30 T cell receptor beta chains sequenced from a single sample in a study of shared clonotypes between healthy human individuals. Assay: immunoSEQ multiplex PCR; the TCRdb copy retains only in-frame clones and omits some. The sample carries roughly 2.2 million clones, around 90% recorded once. Sequenced input: naive CD4+ T cells from PBMCs. Subset of the sample: CD45RA+ positively selected. The receptors were gathered from a man aged 18 to 30 in good health. Some clones in this sample may be carry-over from other donors' samples.

The chain joins TRBV10-3 to TRBJ2-2, with TRBD2 identical over 7 bases. CDR1 is ENHRY, CDR2 SYGVKD, per germline. CDR3 length: 18 amino acids. J was trimmed by 4 bases and V by 4 bases; bases with no gene match: 15. CDR3 sequence: CAISVSWGRARGTGELFF. In DNA, the CDR3 is TGTGCCATCAGTGTCTCGTGGGGGAGGGCCCGGGGCACCGGGGAGCTGTTTTTT.

The genes are TRBV5-6 and TRBJ2-3; maybe TRBD1 (6 bases). Trimming pared 4 bases from V and 1 base from J, leaving 7 bases between. Germline V gene sequence: CDR1 SGHDT, CDR2 YYEEEE. This CDR3 is built from 13 residues. The CDR3 spells CASSHRGTDTQYF. The CDR3 DNA follows: TGTGCCAGCAGCCACAGGGGCACAGATACGCAGTATTTT.

The V gene is TRBV7-2, the J gene TRBJ1-5, with no clear D. The CDR3 is 13 residues long. Germline loops: CDR1 SGHTA, CDR2 FQGNSA. The V end lost 3 bases, the J end lost 6 bases, and 9 bases lay between the germline ends. CDR3 DNA sequence: TGTGCCAGCAGCTTCAGGACCGGTCAGCCCCAGCATTTT. It encodes CASSFRTGQPQHF.

V and J are TRBV15 and TRBJ1-5; a possible D gene is TRBD1 (6 bases). Trimming pared 7 bases from V and 3 bases from J, leaving 10 bases between. Germline V gene data show CDR1 as LNHNV and CDR2 as YYDKDF (reference sequence). The CDR3 length is 13 residues. CDR3 nucleotides: TGTGCCACCATGGCAGGGGTCAATCAGCCCCAGCATTTT. This sequence encodes CATMAGVNQPQHF. The whole variable domain, remainder taken from reference TRBV15 and TRBJ1-5, is DAMVIQNPRYQVTQFGKPVTLSCSQTLNHNVMYWYQQKSSQAPKLLFHYYDKDFNNEADTPDNFQSRRPNTSFCFLDIRSPGLGDTAMYLCATMAGVNQPQHFGDGTRLSIL.

The rearrangement links TRBV7-2 to TRBJ2-5; no clear D gene. TRBJ2-7 explains the end of the DNA better; the J call may be wrong. The CDR3 contains 14 residues. From germline, CDR1 is SGHTA and CDR2 FQGNSA. The CDR3 loop reads CASSLGRSGYEQYF. CDR3 sequence (DNA): TGTGCCAGCAGCTTAGGTCGATCGGGCTACGAGCAGTACTTC.

The genes are TRBV19 and TRBJ1-4; no clear D gene. Looked up from germline, CDR1 is LNHDA and CDR2 is SQIVND (reference sequence). Trimming pared 3 bases from V and 3 bases from J, leaving 5 bases between. The CDR3 loop spans 13 amino acids. CDR3 amino acids: CASSIKSNEKLFF. CDR3 DNA sequence: TGTGCCAGTAGTATCAAGTCTAATGAAAAACTGTTTTTT.

The V call is TRBV6-1, the J call TRBJ2-1, with D possibly TRBD2 on 6 matching bases. The germline V gene has CDR1 MNHNS and CDR2 SASEGT. The CDR3 consists of 15 residues. Trimming removed 2 bases from V and 6 bases from J, with 14 bases in between. CDR3 DNA sequence: TGTGCCAGCAGTGAAAATTCTGCGGGGCTCAATGAGCAGTTCTTC. Translated: CASSENSAGLNEQFF.

V is TRBV7-2 and J is TRBJ1-1; possibly TRBD1 for D (5 bases). Germline V CDR1 and CDR2: SGHTA, FQGNSA. The V end lost 5 bases, the J end lost 1 base, and 11 bases lay between the germline ends. This CDR3 spans 14 amino acids. The CDR3 region has the DNA TGTGCCAGCAGCGCCCAGGGTAGGAACACTGAAGCTTTCTTT. It codes for CASSAQGRNTEAFF.

In this sample, this clone turned up once. The J gene is TRBJ2-3, the V gene TRBV6-5, with D perhaps TRBD2 (6 bases). V was trimmed by 10 bases and J by 0 bases, leaving 11 bases between them. The CDR3 consists of 13 residues. Per the germline V gene, CDR1 is MNHEY and CDR2 is SVGAGI. In DNA, the CDR3 is TGTGCCACCAAGCGGGCTAGCACAGATACGCAGTATTTT. Translated, it gives CATKRASTDTQYF.

Of note for this clone: The limits of the CDR3 on the DNA are not certain, so only TCRdb's listed CDR3 is given. The J gene is TRBJ2-1, the V gene TRBV6-5. Termini included, the CDR3 measures 13 amino acids. Per germline, CDR1 MNHEY and CDR2 SVGAGI. CDR3 sequence: CASSYFGPKGQFF.

This chain uses TRBV7-9 with TRBJ2-7; D tentatively reads TRBD1 or TRBD2 (5 bases each). The germline V gene encodes CDR1 SEHNR and CDR2 FQNEAQ (reference sequence). V was pared by 2 bases and J by 0 bases, with 14 bases between. The CDR3 is 16 residues long. The CDR3 nucleotides read TGTGCCAGCAGCTTATGGGACCCGGGGTCCTCCTACGAGCAGTACTTC. It codes for CASSLWDPGSSYEQYF.

For this clone: The junction departs from the called germline gene at one end, perhaps through a read error. The genes are TRBV7-2 and TRBJ2-4; 13 bases are a match to TRBD2. CDR1 SGHTA and CDR2 FQGNSA come from the germline V gene. The CDR3 runs to 16 residues. The CDR3 nucleotides read TGTGCCAGCAGCGCCAGGACTAGCGGGGGTTTTAGTCTGGCCTATTTC. Its translation is CASSARTSGGFSLAYF.

This clone was observed a single time. The genes are TRBV7-3 and TRBJ1-1; D is ambiguous. Trimming cost V 2 bases and J 2 bases, with 9 bases left between them. Germline V lookup: CDR1 SGHTA, CDR2 FQGTGA. The CDR3 is 14 residues long. This chain's CDR3 is CASSLLGKNTEAFF. The CDR3 DNA follows: TGTGCCAGCAGCTTATTAGGGAAAAACACTGAAGCTTTCTTT.

Notes on this clone: The same CDR3 also results from other DNA sequences found in this sample. V is TRBV18 and J is TRBJ1-1; D remains ambiguous. The CDR3 covers 14 residues. Per the germline V gene, CDR1 is KGHSH and CDR2 is LQKENI. The V end was cut by 3 bases, the J end by 1 base, with 9 bases between. This CDR3 is CASSPSRGNTEAFF. The CDR3 DNA reads TGTGCCAGCTCACCTTCGCGGGGGAACACTGAAGCTTTCTTT.

This chain links TRBV7-2 with TRBJ2-3, with a possible D match to TRBD2 (6 bases). This CDR3 has 15 residues. Deletions cut 5 bases from V and 1 base from J, with 13 bases between. The germline V gene has CDR1 SGHTA and CDR2 FQGNSA. The CDR3 nucleotides are TGTGCCAGCAGCCCATTGGGGGGAGGCACAGATACGCAGTATTTT. Amino acids: CASSPLGGGTDTQYF.

V usage is TRBV14 and J usage is TRBJ2-5; D gene uncertain. Trimming removed 4 bases at V and 4 bases at J, with 16 bases between. The CDR3 totals 15 residues. The germline gives CDR1 SGHDN, CDR2 FVKESK. CDR3 sequence reads: CASSPLGGRGETQYF. The CDR3 DNA follows: TGTGCCAGCAGCCCTTTAGGTGGCCGCGGAGAGACCCAGTACTTC.

The chain employs TRBV4-1 and TRBJ2-3; D not certain. The length of the CDR3 is 16 residues. Germline V lookup: CDR1 MGHRA, CDR2 YSYEKL. Trimming pared 0 bases from V and 4 bases from J, leaving 14 bases between. As DNA, the CDR3 is TGCGCCAGCAGCCAAGAAAGGTTACGGGTAGCAGATACGCAGTATTTT. Translating it yields CASSQERLRVADTQYF.

The J gene is TRBJ2-1, the V gene TRBV6-1; D possibly uses TRBD1 or TRBD2 (5 bases each). Germline CDR1 MNHNS, CDR2 SASEGT. V lost 4 bases to trimming and J lost 7 bases, with 14 bases between them. CDR3 length equals 14 residues. CDR3 in amino acids: CASSVGTARNEQFF. The DNA for the CDR3 is TGTGCCAGCAGTGTGGGGACGGCCCGAAATGAGCAGTTCTTC.

This sequence joins TRBV28 and TRBJ1-5, with D possibly matching TRBD1 (5 bases). V was trimmed by 5 bases and J by 4 bases, leaving 15 bases between them. Germline V lookup: CDR1 MDHEN, CDR2 SYDVKM. The CDR3 consists of 15 residues. The CDR3 here is CASSDGQGRNQPQHF. The CDR3 DNA is TGTGCCAGCAGTGATGGACAAGGGAGAAATCAGCCCCAGCATTTT.

A word on this clone: Other DNA sequences in the same sample also yield this CDR3. The chain has TRBV5-1 and TRBJ2-3, with D possibly being TRBD2 (6 bases). The ends were cut back, 0 bases at V and 6 bases at J, with 11 bases in the middle. Looked up from germline, CDR1 is SGHRS and CDR2 is YFSETQ. The CDR3 loop spans 14 amino acids. The CDR3 loop reads CASSLGGLADTQYF. CDR3 nucleotide sequence: TGCGCCAGCAGCTTGGGGGGACTTGCGGATACGCAGTATTTT. The variable domain in full, with the rest retrieved from reference TRBV5-1 and TRBJ2-3, is KAGVTQTPRYLIKTRGQQVTLSCSPISGHRSVSWYQQTPGQGLQFLFEYFSETQRNKGNFPGRFSGRQFSNSRSEMNVSTLELGDSALYLCASSLGGLADTQYFGPGTRLTVL.

For this clone: The sample holds other DNA sequences that translate to the same CDR3. The chain uses TRBV27 and TRBJ1-2, with a tentative D call TRBD1 (5 bases). Per germline, CDR1 MNHEY and CDR2 SMNVEV (reference sequence). V lost 3 bases and J 2 bases, leaving 7 bases between the germline ends. The CDR3 totals 13 residues. The CDR3 loop reads CASSFAGNYGYTF. As DNA, the CDR3 is TGTGCCAGCAGTTTTGCAGGGAACTATGGCTACACCTTC.

CDR3 region: CAWSVGPAIYEQYF. In nucleotides, the CDR3 is TGTGCCTGGAGTGTAGGGCCAGCCATTTACGAGCAGTACTTC. J is TRBJ2-7 and V is TRBV30; D is ambiguous. The CDR3 covers 14 residues. Germline CDR1 reads GTSNPN; CDR2 reads SVGIG (reference sequence). V lost 0 bases, J lost 4 bases, and 13 bases lay in between.

The CDR3 protein is CASRYGQGSSYEQYF. CDR3 DNA: TGTGCCAGCAGATATGGACAGGGTAGCTCCTACGAGCAGTACTTC. This chain joins TRBV28 and TRBJ2-7; TRBD1 matches at 8 bases. J was trimmed by 0 bases and V by 6 bases; bases with no gene match: 7. In germline, CDR1 is MDHEN, CDR2 SYDVKM. The CDR3 runs 15 residues.

This sequence joins TRBV7-2 and TRBJ1-6; maybe TRBD1 (5 bases). Trimming removed 0 bases at V and 9 bases at J, with 18 bases between. The germline V gene encodes CDR1 SGHTA and CDR2 FQGNSA. The CDR3 has 17 amino acids. DNA of the CDR3: TGTGCCAGCAGCTTAGCCACAGGCCTACTCGGACTTTCACCCCTCCACTTT. This encodes CASSLATGLLGLSPLHF.

The chain links TRBV10-3 to TRBJ2-7; 8 nucleotides align to TRBD2. CDR3 length: 15 amino acids. V was clipped by 6 bases and J by 4 bases; unmatched bases: 11. Germline CDR1 is ENHRY and CDR2 is SYGVKD. CDR3 in amino acids: CAISPVSGKRYEQYF. In DNA form, the CDR3 reads TGTGCCATCAGCCCTGTTAGCGGGAAACGATACGAGCAGTACTTC.

The rearrangement uses TRBV7-2 and TRBJ2-1; D is perhaps TRBD1 or TRBD2 (5 bases each). The CDR3 sequence is 16 residues long. From germline, CDR1 is SGHTA and CDR2 FQGNSA. The V and J ends lost 0 bases and 2 bases respectively, with 11 bases between them. The CDR3 DNA reads as TGTGCCAGCAGCTTAGCGGGGGTTGGTGCCTACAATGAGCAGTTCTTC. Its translation is CASSLAGVGAYNEQFF.

V usage is TRBV5-4 and J usage is TRBJ1-2; a possible D gene is TRBD1 (5 bases). Trimming removed 0 bases from V and 8 bases from J, with 8 bases in between. The CDR3 loop spans 12 amino acids. From germline, CDR1 is SGHNT and CDR2 YYREEE (reference sequence). CDR3: CASSLVGRGYTF. The DNA of the CDR3 is TGTGCCAGCAGCTTGGTGGGACGGGGCTACACCTTC.

The chain has TRBV7-3 and TRBJ2-3, with TRBD2 identical over 9 bases. V shed 8 bases and J 3 bases; nucleotides not matched to a gene: 6. Per germline, CDR1 SGHTA and CDR2 FQGTGA. CDR3 length equals 14 residues. The CDR3 reads CASGNSGSTDTQYF. The CDR3 DNA follows: TGTGCCAGCGGTAATAGCGGGAGTACAGATACGCAGTATTTT. Full variable domain (rest looked up from reference TRBV7-3 and TRBJ2-3): GAGVSQTPSNKVTEKGKYVELRCDPISGHTALYWYRQSLGQGPEFLIYFQGTGAADDSGLPNDRFFAVRPEGSVSTLKIQRTERGDSAVYLCASGNSGSTDTQYFGPGTRLTVL.

The chain is built from TRBV7-2 and TRBJ2-7; 8 nucleotides line up with TRBD2. J gave up 0 bases and V 5 bases, and 9 bases lay outside the gene matches. The CDR3 totals 16 residues. CDR1 is SGHTA and CDR2 is FQGNSA in the germline V gene. The chain's CDR3 is CASSPRLARSSYEQYF. The CDR3 coding sequence is TGTGCCAGCAGCCCAAGACTAGCGAGGAGCTCCTACGAGCAGTACTTC.

Notes on this clone: The sample contains more than one DNA sequence encoding this CDR3. V and J are TRBV6-5 and TRBJ2-1; the match to TRBD1 covers 9 bases. From germline, CDR1 is MNHEY and CDR2 SVGAGI. The CDR3 has 14 residues. The trim removed 6 bases at V and 4 bases at J, leaving 4 bases unmatched. The CDR3 loop reads CASSRDRAYNEQFF. Written as DNA, the CDR3 is TGTGCCAGCAGCCGGGACAGGGCGTACAATGAGCAGTTCTTC.